This TCR beta chain is drawn from a study of T-cell reconstitution after alpha-beta-depleted transplantation in children (dated by TCRdb to about 2016). About the investigation overall: Using TCR repertoire profiling, the study quantitatively followed how T-cell immune reconstitution unfolded in children after TCRalphabeta/CD19-depleted allogeneic hematopoietic cell transplantation.

At the junction V is shortened by 1 base and J by 1 base, with 10 bases in between. CDR1 and CDR2 are drawn from the germline V gene: MGHRA, YSYEKL. Reading from cysteine to phenylalanine, the CDR3 counts 16 amino acids. Kept here is only the CDR3 DNA, which spans 48 bases and is read in frame from base 1. Notes on this clonotype: Its antigen is unknown. Qualities for individual bases were not recorded, and no much larger clone is one base off.

Libraries were made using PCR. Sequencing relied on an Illumina HiSeq 2500. Molecular barcoding was employed in the preparation of TCR libraries, with unique molecular identifiers being used to normalize TCRbeta repertoire quantification. TCRdb handled the public reads itself, with Q25 trimming in fastp and clone calling in MiXCR, and kept productive beta chains. CDR3 protein sequences are deduplicated, and each keeps its most common genes and DNA. Within this sample are approximately 400,000 distinct CDR3 sequences, with 11% of them counted one time only. Of the sample, 4.5% to 6% falls within the top ten clones.

Recombination connected TRBV4-1 to TRBJ1-4; too little of a D gene remains to name it. The receptor was isolated from a human donor who donated a stem cell graft to a child with acute myeloid leukemia. The specimen comprised PBMCs from the stem cell graft donor, sampled from the stem cell graft. The CDR3 protein sequence reads: CASSQGMFGTNEKLFF. The DNA sequence is TGCGCCAGCAGCCAAGGGATGTTTGGAACTAATGAAAAACTGTTTTTT.